The T cell receptor (beta chain) described here comes from a study of cytomegalovirus exposure and HLA in healthy donors. Study outcomes and limitations: Common viral pathogens were later found to be apparently linked to several of the most significant clusters. In a later analysis, about 17,000 TCR beta sequences were associated with HLA alleles at 0.05 false discovery rate. Some V segments could not be told apart, so they were left out, TRBV6-2 and TRBV6-3 among them. Information on immune exposure was restricted to one variable (CMV serostatus).

On this clone itself: The target antigen is unknown.

Primers included in the PCR were 60 Vbeta and 13 Jbeta primers. Generated by immunoSEQ multiplex PCR, the TCRdb table keeps only in-frame clones and is missing some. This sample has 65,000 or so clones, with approximately 75% found just once. V was shortened by 8 bases and J by 4 bases, with 20 bases between the two germline ends. Per germline, CDR1 LNHDA and CDR2 SQIVND (reference sequence). CDR3 length equals 16 residues. J is TRBJ1-4 and V is TRBV19, with D perhaps TRBD1 (6 bases). The source of this sequence is a woman in her thirties or forties in good health and CMV-seropositive. Sample: PBMCs. CDR3: CASRPMTGDLNEKLFF. The DNA of the CDR3 is TGTGCCAGTCGACCGATGACAGGAGATCTTAATGAAAAACTGTTTTTT.